This T cell receptor (beta chain) derives from a study of blood T cell repertoires in COVID-19. Study information: Donors in the United States, Italy and Spain gave samples during acute or convalescent COVID-19. Sources were T cells, B-cell-depleted T cells, or PBMCs; the material itself was cDNA or gDNA.

Per germline, CDR1 MDHEN and CDR2 SYDVKM. V gave up 3 bases and J gave up 3 bases, with 7 bases separating them. This CDR3 spans 13 amino acids. This clone was observed a single time. In the original workflow: Researchers report that nucleated cell counts were estimated from reference gene primer amplification. The table came from immunoSEQ multiplex PCR; TCRdb's copy has only in-frame clones and leaves some out. D and trimming come from the DNA, and the V and J calls and clone size come from that table. The sample has around 50,000 clones; more than 70% are singletons. The chain couples TRBV28 to TRBJ2-3; D unresolved. The sequenced material came from peripheral blood. This sequence was found in a human donor in a cohort sampled during active COVID-19. CDR3 DNA: TGTGCCAGCAGTTTCCTCCCTACAGATACGCAGTATTTT. It translates to CASSFLPTDTQYF.